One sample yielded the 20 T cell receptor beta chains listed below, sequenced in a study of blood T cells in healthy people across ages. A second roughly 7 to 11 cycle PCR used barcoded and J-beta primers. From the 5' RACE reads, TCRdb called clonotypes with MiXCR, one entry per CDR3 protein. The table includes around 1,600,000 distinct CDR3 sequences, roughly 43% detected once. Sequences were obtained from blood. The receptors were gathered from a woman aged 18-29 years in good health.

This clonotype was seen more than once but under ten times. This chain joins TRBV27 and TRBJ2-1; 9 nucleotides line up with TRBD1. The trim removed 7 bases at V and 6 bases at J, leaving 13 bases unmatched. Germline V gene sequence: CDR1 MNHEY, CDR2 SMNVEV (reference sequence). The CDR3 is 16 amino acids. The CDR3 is CASTLTGTGQVNEQFF. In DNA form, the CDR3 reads TGTGCCAGCACCTTAACCGGGACAGGGCAGGTCAATGAGCAGTTCTTC.

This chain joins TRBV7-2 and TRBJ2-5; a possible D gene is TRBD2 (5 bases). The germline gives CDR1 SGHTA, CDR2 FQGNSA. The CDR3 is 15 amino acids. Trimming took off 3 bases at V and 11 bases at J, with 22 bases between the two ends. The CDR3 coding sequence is TGTGCCAGCAGCTTCGGTTACGGCGGGCACAATGAGCAGTACTTC. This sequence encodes CASSFGYGGHNEQYF.

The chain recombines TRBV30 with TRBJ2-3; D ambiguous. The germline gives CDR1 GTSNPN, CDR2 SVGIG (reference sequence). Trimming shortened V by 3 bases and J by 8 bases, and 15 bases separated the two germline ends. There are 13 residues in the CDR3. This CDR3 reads CAWSSGVAGTQYF. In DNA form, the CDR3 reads TGTGCCTGGAGCTCAGGAGTGGCCGGTACGCAGTATTTT.

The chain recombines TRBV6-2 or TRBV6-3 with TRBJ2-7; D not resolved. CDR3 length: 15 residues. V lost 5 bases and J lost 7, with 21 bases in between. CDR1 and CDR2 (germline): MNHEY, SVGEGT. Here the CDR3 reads CASSRATSSYNEQYF. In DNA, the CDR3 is TGTGCCAGCAGTCGCGCAACGAGCTCCTACAATGAGCAGTACTTC.

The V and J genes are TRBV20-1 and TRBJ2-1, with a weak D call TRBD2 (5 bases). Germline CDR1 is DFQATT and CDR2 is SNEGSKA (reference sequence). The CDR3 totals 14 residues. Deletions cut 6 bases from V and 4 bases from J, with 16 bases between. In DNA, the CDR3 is TGCAGTGCCGGGGTAGAGAATACTTACAATGAGCAGTTCTTC. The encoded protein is CSAGVENTYNEQFF.

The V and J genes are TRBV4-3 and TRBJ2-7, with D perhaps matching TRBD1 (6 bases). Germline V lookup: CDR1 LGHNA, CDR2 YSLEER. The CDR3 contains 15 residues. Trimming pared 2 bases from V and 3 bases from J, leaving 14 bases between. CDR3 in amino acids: CASSQLVRGGYEQYF. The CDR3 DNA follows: TGCGCCAGCAGCCAATTGGTCCGAGGGGGCTACGAGCAGTACTTC.

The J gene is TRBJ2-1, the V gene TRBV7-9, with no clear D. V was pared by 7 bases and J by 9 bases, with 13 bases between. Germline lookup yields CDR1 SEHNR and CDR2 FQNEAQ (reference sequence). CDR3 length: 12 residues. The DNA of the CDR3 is TGTGCCAGCACCAACACCCTAGGTGAGCAGTTCTTC. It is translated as CASTNTLGEQFF.

The CDR3 is CASSPGPAKAKNIQYF. The CDR3, as DNA: TGTGCCAGCAGCCCGGGACCAGCAAAAGCCAAAAACATTCAGTACTTC. The chain recombines TRBV9 with TRBJ2-4; tentatively, D is TRBD1 or TRBD2 (5 bases each). The V gene's germline CDR1 is SGDLS and CDR2 YYNGEE. The CDR3 contains 16 residues. Trimming shortened V by 4 bases and J by 0 bases, and 14 bases separated the two germline ends.

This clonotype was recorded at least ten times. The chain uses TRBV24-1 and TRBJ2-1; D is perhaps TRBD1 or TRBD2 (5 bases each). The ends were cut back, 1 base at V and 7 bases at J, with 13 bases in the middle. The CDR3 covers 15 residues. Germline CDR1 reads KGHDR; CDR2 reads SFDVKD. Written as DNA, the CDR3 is TGTGCCACCAGTGATTTAGGGGAAGGGGAGAATGAGCAGTTCTTC. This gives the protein CATSDLGEGENEQFF.

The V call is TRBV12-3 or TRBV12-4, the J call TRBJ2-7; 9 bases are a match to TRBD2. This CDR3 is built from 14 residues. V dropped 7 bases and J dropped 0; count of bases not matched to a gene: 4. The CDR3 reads CASNLAGHSYEQYF. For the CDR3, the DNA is TGTGCCAGCAACCTAGCGGGGCACTCCTACGAGCAGTACTTC.

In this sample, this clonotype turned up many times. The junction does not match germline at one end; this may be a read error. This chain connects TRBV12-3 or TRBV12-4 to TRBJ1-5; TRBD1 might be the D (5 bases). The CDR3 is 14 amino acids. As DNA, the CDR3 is TGTGCCAGCAGCTTAGCACAGGGCAATCAGCCCCAGCATTTT. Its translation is CASSLAQGNQPQHF.

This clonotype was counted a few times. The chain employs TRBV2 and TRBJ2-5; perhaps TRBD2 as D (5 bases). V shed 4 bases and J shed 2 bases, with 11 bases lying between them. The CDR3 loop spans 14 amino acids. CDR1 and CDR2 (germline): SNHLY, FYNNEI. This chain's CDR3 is CASSGRTDQETQYF. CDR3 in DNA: TGTGCCAGCAGTGGGAGGACGGATCAAGAGACCCAGTACTTC.

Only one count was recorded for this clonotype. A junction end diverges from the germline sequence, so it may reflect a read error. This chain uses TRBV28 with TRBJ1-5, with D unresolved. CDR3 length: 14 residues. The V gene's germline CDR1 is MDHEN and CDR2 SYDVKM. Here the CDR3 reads CACSSSRGNQPQHF. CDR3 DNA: TGTGCCTGCAGTTCTAGTAGAGGCAATCAGCCCCAGCATTTT.

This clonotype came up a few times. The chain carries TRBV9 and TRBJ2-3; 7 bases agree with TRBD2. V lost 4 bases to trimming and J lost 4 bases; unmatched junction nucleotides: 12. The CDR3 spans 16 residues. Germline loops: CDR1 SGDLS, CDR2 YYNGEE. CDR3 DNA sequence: TGTGCCAGCAGCCGTAGACTAGCTAGGGACGCAGATACGCAGTATTTT. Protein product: CASSRRLARDADTQYF.

The CDR3, as DNA: TGCGCCAGCAGCCAAGTGGCGGCGGGGGGCACAGATACGCAGTATTTT. Its protein product is CASSQVAAGGTDTQYF. The chain joins TRBV4-1 to TRBJ2-3; 7 bases agree with TRBD2. Germline V gene data show CDR1 as MGHRA and CDR2 as YSYEKL. The V and J ends lost 1 base and 1 base, in that order; junction bases with no gene match: 5. The CDR3 extends over 16 amino acids.

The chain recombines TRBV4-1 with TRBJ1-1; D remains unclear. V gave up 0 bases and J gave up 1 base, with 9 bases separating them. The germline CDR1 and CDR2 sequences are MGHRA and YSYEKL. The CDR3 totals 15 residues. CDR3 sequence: CASSQDELKNTEAFF. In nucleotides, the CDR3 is TGCGCCAGCAGCCAAGATGAACTGAAGAACACTGAAGCTTTCTTT.

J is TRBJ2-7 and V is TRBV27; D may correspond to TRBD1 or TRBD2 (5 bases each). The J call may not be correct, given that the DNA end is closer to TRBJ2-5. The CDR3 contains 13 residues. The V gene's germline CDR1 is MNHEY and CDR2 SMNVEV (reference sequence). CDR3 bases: TGTGCCAGCAGTAAGAGGGGCGTTGAGACCCAGTACTTC. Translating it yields CASSKRGVETQYF.

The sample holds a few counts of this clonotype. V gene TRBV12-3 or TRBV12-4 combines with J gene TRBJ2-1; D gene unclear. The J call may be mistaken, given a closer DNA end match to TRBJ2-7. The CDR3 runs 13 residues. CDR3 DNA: TGTGCCAGCAGTTTACGAACCTACAATGAGCAGTACTTC. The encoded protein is CASSLRTYNEQYF.

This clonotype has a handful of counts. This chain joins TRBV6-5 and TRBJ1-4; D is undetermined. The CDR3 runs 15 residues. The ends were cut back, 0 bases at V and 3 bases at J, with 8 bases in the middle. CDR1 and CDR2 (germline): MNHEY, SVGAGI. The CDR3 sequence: CASSYSSTPNEKLFF. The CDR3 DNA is TGTGCCAGCAGTTACTCATCGACGCCTAATGAAAAACTGTTTTTT.

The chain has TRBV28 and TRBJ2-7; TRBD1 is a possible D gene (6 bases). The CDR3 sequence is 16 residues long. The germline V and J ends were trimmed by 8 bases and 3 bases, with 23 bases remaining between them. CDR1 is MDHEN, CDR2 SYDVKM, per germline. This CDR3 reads CASGSPSQGLDYEQYF. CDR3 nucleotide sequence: TGTGCCAGCGGCTCCCCCTCACAGGGTTTGGACTACGAGCAGTACTTC. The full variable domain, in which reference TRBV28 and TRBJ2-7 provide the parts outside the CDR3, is DVKVTQSSRYLVKRTGEKVFLECVQDMDHENMFWYRQDPGLGLRLIYFSYDVKMKEKGDIPEGYSVSREKKERFSLILESASTNQTSMYLCASGSPSQGLDYEQYFGPGTRLTVT.